This is a list of T cell receptor beta chains from one sample in a study of blood T cell repertoires in COVID-19. The method was immunoSEQ multiplex PCR; TCRdb's version includes in-frame clones alone and lacks a portion of them. The sample includes about 440,000 clones, roughly 87% of them seen just once. The sample consisted of PBMCs or T cells enriched from blood (not recorded which). The receptors shown here come from a man aged 18 to 35 who had recovered from COVID-19. Both conserved end residues are part of each CDR3. The D gene is left open where the match is weak. Clone size is not always given. Where it is, it says once, few, many or a class for expanded clones.

d_call: .
v_call: TRBV2
j_call: TRBJ1-3
clone_size: .
cdr3_aa: CASSEVRFSGNTIYF
cdr3_nt: TGTGCCAGCAGTGAAGTGAGGTTCTCTGGAAACACCATATATTTT

d_call: .
v_call: TRBV15
j_call: TRBJ1-5
clone_size: once
cdr3_aa: CATSSQIGLNNQAQHF
cdr3_nt: TGTGCCACCAGCTCACAAATTGGACTGAATAATCAGGCCCAGCATTTT

d_call: .
v_call: TRBV5-1
j_call: TRBJ2-5
clone_size: .
cdr3_aa: CASSGDNVGETQYF
cdr3_nt: TGCGCCAGCAGCGGGGACAATGTGGGGGAGACCCAGTACTTC

d_call: TRBD1
v_call: TRBV11-2
j_call: TRBJ2-7
clone_size: .
cdr3_aa: CASSLGQGASYEQYF
cdr3_nt: TGTGCCAGCAGCTTAGGACAGGGGGCCTCCTACGAGCAGTACTTC

d_call: .
v_call: TRBV5-1
j_call: TRBJ2-3
clone_size: .
cdr3_aa: CASSPYRETDTQYF
cdr3_nt: TGCGCCAGCAGTCCCTACAGGGAGACAGATACGCAGTATTTT

d_call: .
v_call: TRBV6-5
j_call: TRBJ2-5
clone_size: .
cdr3_aa: CASSPGLMETQYF
cdr3_nt: TGTGCCAGCAGCCCGGGACTTATGGAGACCCAGTACTTC

d_call: .
v_call: TRBV9
j_call: TRBJ2-1
clone_size: .
cdr3_aa: CASSVGATAYNEQFF
cdr3_nt: TGTGCCAGCAGCGTAGGGGCGACAGCGTACAATGAGCAGTTCTTC

d_call: .
v_call: TRBV4-1
j_call: TRBJ1-1
clone_size: .
cdr3_aa: CASRLGMNTEAFF
cdr3_nt: TGCGCCAGCAGACTAGGAATGAACACTGAAGCTTTCTTT

d_call: .
v_call: TRBV5-1
j_call: TRBJ2-1
clone_size: .
cdr3_aa: CASSLATKPRSYNEQFF
cdr3_nt: TGCGCCAGCAGCTTGGCTACTAAGCCTAGGTCCTACAATGAGCAGTTCTTC

d_call: TRBD1
v_call: TRBV18
j_call: TRBJ2-1
clone_size: few
cdr3_aa: CASSFDFGTAFNEQFF
cdr3_nt: TGTGCCAGCTCATTCGATTTCGGGACAGCTTTTAATGAGCAGTTCTTC

d_call: .
v_call: TRBV11-3
j_call: TRBJ1-6
clone_size: .
cdr3_aa: CASSLEGSVQDNSPLHF
cdr3_nt: TGTGCCAGCAGCTTGGAGGGATCGGTGCAGGATAATTCACCCCTCCACTTT

d_call: .
v_call: TRBV18
j_call: TRBJ1-4
clone_size: .
cdr3_aa: CASSPSQVYNEKLFF
cdr3_nt: TGTGCCAGCTCACCGTCACAGGTATATAATGAAAAACTGTTTTTT

d_call: TRBD1
v_call: TRBV19
j_call: TRBJ1-1
clone_size: .
cdr3_aa: CASRRGTGVLDTEAFF
cdr3_nt: TGTGCCAGTAGAAGAGGGACAGGGGTACTGGACACTGAAGCTTTCTTT

d_call: .
v_call: TRBV27
j_call: TRBJ1-6
clone_size: .
cdr3_aa: CASARRGINSPLHF
cdr3_nt: TGTGCCTCCGCAAGGAGGGGAATAAATTCACCCCTCCACTTT

d_call: .
v_call: TRBV2
j_call: TRBJ1-2
clone_size: .
cdr3_aa: CASGWVGEDGYTF
cdr3_nt: TGTGCCAGCGGCTGGGTAGGAGAGGATGGCTACACCTTC

d_call: .
v_call: TRBV6-1
j_call: TRBJ1-5
clone_size: .
cdr3_aa: CASSDRSGNQPQHF
cdr3_nt: TGTGCCAGCAGTGACAGGTCTGGCAATCAGCCCCAGCATTTT

d_call: .
v_call: TRBV6-1
j_call: TRBJ1-2
clone_size: .
cdr3_aa: CASSESGPHGYTF
cdr3_nt: TGTGCCAGCAGTGAGTCCGGTCCCCATGGCTACACCTTC

d_call: .
v_call: TRBV4-1
j_call: TRBJ1-6
clone_size: .
cdr3_aa: CASRTGLNPNSPLHF
cdr3_nt: TGCGCCAGCCGCACCGGACTCAACCCGAATTCACCCCTCCACTTT

d_call: TRBD1
v_call: TRBV2
j_call: TRBJ1-2
clone_size: .
cdr3_aa: CASTKEGAFFGYTF
cdr3_nt: TGTGCCAGCACAAAGGAGGGGGCGTTTTTTGGCTACACCTTC

d_call: .
v_call: TRBV11-2
j_call: TRBJ2-7
clone_size: .
cdr3_aa: CASRPFGGHEQYF
cdr3_nt: TGTGCCAGCAGGCCATTCGGGGGGCACGAGCAGTACTTC